Each of the 14 T cell receptor beta chains below was sequenced from the same sample in a study of beta chain features in type 1 diabetes. Which antigens these TCRs recognize remains unknown. Investigators reverse transcribed all isolated RNA, so they sequenced expressed TCRB transcripts. Repertoires were generated with immunoSEQ multiplex PCR, while TCRdb's copy carries only in-frame clones and drops some. Here the sample spans approximately 160,000 clones, under 13% being singletons. Study-wide points: Shorter TCRB CDR3s, moderately but significantly so, were found in Type 1 diabetes patients in all four CD4+ subsets.

The sequencing sample was made of central memory CD4+ T cells from blood. The receptors come from a man aged 25 to 40 with type 1 diabetes.

This clone was detected only a few times. One end of the junction varies from germline; a read error may be responsible. This chain joins TRBV28 and TRBJ2-1, with TRBD1 matching 11 bases. Germline V gene data show CDR1 as MDHEN and CDR2 as SYDVKM. CDR3 size: 12 residues. CDR3 DNA: TGTGCCAGCAGAGGAGACCGGGACAGGGGGATCTTC. Translated, it gives CASRGDRDRGIF.

The genes are TRBV5-4 and TRBJ2-1; no definite D call. Germline V gene lookup returns CDR1 SGHNT and CDR2 YYREEE (reference sequence). The CDR3 contains 14 residues. Trimming took off 0 bases at V and 4 bases at J, with 8 bases between the two ends. CDR3 sequence reads: CASSLGSGYNEQFF. The CDR3, as DNA: TGTGCCAGCAGCTTGGGATCAGGTTACAATGAGCAGTTCTTC.

This chain links TRBV9 with TRBJ2-1, with a possible D match to TRBD1 (6 bases). CDR1 and CDR2 from the germline V gene are SGDLS and YYNGEE. V lost 5 bases, J lost 7 bases, and 16 bases lay in between. The CDR3 spans 14 residues. The CDR3 reads CASSKGGSVNEQFF. CDR3 DNA: TGTGCCAGCAGTAAAGGGGGTAGCGTAAATGAGCAGTTCTTC.

The genes are TRBV1 and TRBJ2-7; TRBD2 reflects the table's D call only, with no check against the DNA. TRBV1 is an annotated pseudogene. The CDR3 runs 16 residues. CDR3 coding DNA: TGCACCAGCAGCCAAGTGGTTAGCGAGCTTGACTACGAGCAGTACTTC. It codes for CTSSQVVSELDYEQYF.

This sequence joins TRBV14 and TRBJ2-3; 9 bases are shared with TRBD2. Germline values: CDR1 SGHDN, CDR2 FVKESK. With 3 bases clipped from V and 1 base from J, the junction kept 5 bases outside the gene matches. This CDR3 has 16 residues. The CDR3 DNA reads TGTGCCAGCAGCCAGGCCCTAGCGGGACGCACAGATACGCAGTATTTT. Encoded protein: CASSQALAGRTDTQYF.

The chain combines TRBV14 with TRBJ2-1, with D perhaps matching TRBD1 (6 bases). The CDR3 covers 14 residues. Germline assignment: CDR1 SGHDN and CDR2 FVKESK. V lost 0 bases and J 9 bases, leaving 12 bases between the germline ends. The CDR3 nucleotides are TGTGCCAGCAGCCAAGAGGCAGGGGTAGGTGAGCAGTTCTTC. This gives the protein CASSQEAGVGEQFF.

The chain is built from TRBV30 and TRBJ2-7, with 7 bases aligning to TRBD1. CDR1 is GTSNPN and CDR2 is SVGIG in the germline V gene (reference sequence). The CDR3 loop spans 15 amino acids. The trim removed 0 bases at V and 0 bases at J, leaving 5 bases unmatched. CDR3 sequence reads: CAWSVQWTGSYEQYF. The CDR3 DNA is TGTGCCTGGAGTGTACAGTGGACAGGCTCCTACGAGCAGTACTTC.

This clone has only a few counts. The chain joins TRBV11-2 to TRBJ2-2, with D maybe TRBD2 (5 bases). Trimming shortened V by 5 bases and J by 6 bases, and 19 bases separated the two germline ends. This CDR3 contains 16 residues. Per germline, CDR1 SGHAT and CDR2 FQNNGV. CDR3 amino acids: CASSLNGILIPGELFF. CDR3 bases: TGTGCCAGCAGCCTCAACGGGATCCTTATTCCCGGGGAGCTGTTTTTT.

This rearrangement joins TRBV30 to TRBJ1-1; 9 positions match TRBD1. The CDR3 runs 17 residues. From germline, CDR1 is GTSNPN and CDR2 SVGIG (reference sequence). J was trimmed by 1 base and V by 1 base; bases with no gene match: 10. The CDR3: CAWSGRDRAIQNTEAFF. The CDR3 coding sequence is TGTGCCTGGAGTGGCCGGGACAGGGCGATACAGAACACTGAAGCTTTCTTT.

The rearrangement joins TRBV30 to TRBJ2-5; tentatively, D is TRBD1 (5 bases). CDR1 GTSNPN and CDR2 SVGIG come from the germline V gene (reference sequence). With 2 bases removed from V and 3 bases from J, the gap between germline ends came to 10 bases. The CDR3 length is 13 residues. DNA of the CDR3: TGTGCCTGGAGTTTGGGGCCCAAAGAGACCCAGTACTTC. It yields the protein CAWSLGPKETQYF.

The chain is built from TRBV28 and TRBJ2-3; perhaps TRBD2 as D (6 bases). Germline V gene data show CDR1 as MDHEN and CDR2 as SYDVKM. V was trimmed by 8 bases and J by 0 bases, leaving 15 bases between them. CDR3 length equals 15 residues. As DNA, the CDR3 is TGTGCCAGCCGCGGGGCTGCCGCTAGCACAGATACGCAGTATTTT. Encoded protein: CASRGAAASTDTQYF. Drawing the rest from reference TRBV28 and TRBJ2-3, the complete variable domain is DVKVTQSSRYLVKRTGEKVFLECVQDMDHENMFWYRQDPGLGLRLIYFSYDVKMKEKGDIPEGYSVSREKKERFSLILESASTNQTSMYLCASRGAAASTDTQYFGPGTRLTVL.

This clone was found a few times. The CDR3 loop is CASSLALAGDEQYF. As DNA, the CDR3 is TGTGCCAGCAGCTTAGCCCTAGCGGGCGACGAGCAGTACTTC. V is TRBV7-3 and J is TRBJ2-7; 8 bases align to TRBD2. The germline V gene has CDR1 SGHTA and CDR2 FQGTGA. V lost 2 bases to trimming and J lost 5 bases; unmatched junction nucleotides: 5. The CDR3 has 14 residues. Based on the CDR3 plus reference TRBV7-3 and TRBJ2-7, the full variable domain is GAGVSQTPSNKVTEKGKYVELRCDPISGHTALYWYRQSLGQGPEFLIYFQGTGAADDSGLPNDRFFAVRPEGSVSTLKIQRTERGDSAVYLCASSLALAGDEQYFGPGTRLTVT.

This clone was counted only a few times. V is TRBV28 and J is TRBJ2-5; possibly TRBD2 for D (6 bases). Germline assignment: CDR1 MDHEN and CDR2 SYDVKM. The length of the CDR3 is 15 residues. V gave up 5 bases and J gave up 2 bases, with 15 bases separating them. CDR3 sequence: CASSGPGLAQETQYF. Here the CDR3 DNA reads TGTGCCAGCAGTGGACCGGGACTGGCACAAGAGACCCAGTACTTC. Full variable domain (remainder filled in from reference TRBV28 and TRBJ2-5): DVKVTQSSRYLVKRTGEKVFLECVQDMDHENMFWYRQDPGLGLRLIYFSYDVKMKEKGDIPEGYSVSREKKERFSLILESASTNQTSMYLCASSGPGLAQETQYFGPGTRLLVL.

This sequence joins TRBV5-1 and TRBJ2-1, with D uncertain. The germline V gene encodes CDR1 SGHRS and CDR2 YFSETQ. The CDR3 contains 16 residues. The V end was cut by 0 bases, the J end by 2 bases, with 12 bases between. DNA of the CDR3: TGCGCCAGCAGCTTGGTCTCTGCGGTCCCCTACAATGAGCAGTTCTTC. Its translation: CASSLVSAVPYNEQFF.